The clone carrying this T cell receptor (beta chain) is a singleton in its sample. Its antigen is not identified. Deletions cut 5 bases from V and 5 bases from J, with 17 bases between. CDR1 is SGHDN, CDR2 FVKESK, per germline. The CDR3 is made up of 15 amino acids. The data were obtained in a study of PD-1 blockade in classical Hodgkin lymphoma. Sequencing was performed with immunoSEQ multiplex PCR; in TCRdb, only in-frame clones are kept and a portion is missing. Of tens of thousands of clones in the sample, 60% to 80% were seen once. Whole-study results and caveats: Patients starting nivolumab under 1 year after ASCT were excluded. Relapsed/refractory patients reportedly had the lowest baseline TCR diversity, below newly diagnosed patients, who were below healthy donors.

Every patient experienced relapse after autologous stem cell transplantation, and brentuximab vedotin exposure varied. The chain employs TRBV14 and TRBJ2-3; TRBD2 is a possible D gene (6 bases). This TCR came from a human donor with classical Hodgkin lymphoma. This material consisted of peripheral blood mononuclear cells (PBMCs), taken before the second cycle of nivolumab. This CDR3 is CASSSQAGALDTQYF. In DNA form, the CDR3 reads TGTGCCAGCAGCTCCCAAGCGGGCGCCCTAGATACGCAGTATTTT.